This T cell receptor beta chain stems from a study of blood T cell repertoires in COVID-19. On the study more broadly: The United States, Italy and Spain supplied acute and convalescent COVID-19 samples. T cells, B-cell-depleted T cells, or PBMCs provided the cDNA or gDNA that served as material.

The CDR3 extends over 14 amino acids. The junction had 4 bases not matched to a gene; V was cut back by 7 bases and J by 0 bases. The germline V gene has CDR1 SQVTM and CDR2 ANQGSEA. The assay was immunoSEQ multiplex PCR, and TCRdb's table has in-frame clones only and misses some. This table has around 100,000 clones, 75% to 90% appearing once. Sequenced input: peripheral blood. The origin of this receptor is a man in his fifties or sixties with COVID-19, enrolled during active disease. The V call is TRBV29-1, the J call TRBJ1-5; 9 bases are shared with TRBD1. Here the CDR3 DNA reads TGCAGCGCGACAGGGGGAGATAGCAATCAGCCCCAGCATTTT. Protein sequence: CSATGGDSNQPQHF.